A selection of T cell receptor beta chains follows, all from one sample in a study of T cell responses to AZD1222 COVID-19 vaccine. Profiled with immunoSEQ multiplex PCR; TCRdb holds only in-frame clones, not every one. The sample consists of fewer than 70,000 clones, roughly 80% of them appearing once. The sample was peripheral blood, taken 28 days after the second AZD1222 dose. The source of these receptors is an adult who received the AZD1222 COVID-19 vaccine. The CDR3 runs from the conserved cysteine through the conserved F or W. For some rows the clone size is stated as once, few or many, or as a class when expanded; others skip it.

TRBV7-2	-	CASSLGLNQPQHF
TRBV5-1	few	CASSSRTASGNTIYF
TRBV13	-	CASSQTSGGPQTSSYNEQFF
TRBV9	-	CASSGGGTEAFF
TRBV2	-	CASRLPTPGQAYEQYF
TRBV5-1	-	CASSLTYDRGLNTGELFF
TRBV21-1	-	CASSKVERGTDTQYF
TRBV2	-	CASGGSRADTQYF
TRBV5-1	-	CASRRTESTDTQYF
TRBV2	-	CASSGHGTSTDTQYF
TRBV11-2	few	CASRKVGSGIQYF
TRBV7-9	-	CASSTRTSTYEQYF
TRBV9	-	CASSTEDSRLEKLFF
TRBV6-5	-	CAIAEGAGTGELFF
TRBV6-4	-	CASRDDRADEKLFF
TRBV3-1/TRBV3-2	-	CASSQDWRGRGSLF
TRBV28	-	CASNTPGGTDTQYF
TRBV5-1	-	CASSLWATGDEQYF
TRBV19	few	CASSIGTGLNYEQYF
TRBV2	many	CASSELEPNQPQHF
TRBV11-2	-	CASSLRIGEGKKLFF
TRBV20-1	-	CSASQGMNTEAFF
TRBV27	-	CASSPGGYTEAFF
TRBV7-9	-	CASSLSRSNYGYTF
TRBV19	-	CASSRGVNTEAFF
TRBV5-1	-	CASSLQESKSPFYF
TRBV18	-	CASSPVVASGGSSYNEQFF
TRBV30	-	CACIAATNTGELFF
TRBV25-1	-	CASSEYAATNEKLFF
TRBV6-5	-	CASSYRQAYEQYF
TRBV19	-	CASSIDRGHNQPQHF
TRBV6-5	-	CASTRGEGGTEAFF
TRBV5-4	-	CASSLAALTRANRRGYTF
TRBV7-2	-	CASSFGGGDTQYF
TRBV13	-	CASSLGRQGHTEAFF
TRBV5-1	-	CASSLADSVNYGYTF
TRBV11-2	-	CASSVSGGFLEQYF
TRBV2	-	CASSPLWSRPSF
TRBV10-1	-	CASSATSYEQYF
TRBV7-9	once	CASSTGLVTQYF
TRBV6-5	-	CASSQTRNTEAFF
TRBV5-6	-	CASSLGQGMNTEAFF
TRBV4-1	-	CASSQDWGGPNYGYTF
TRBV30	-	CAWGPGGNTGELFF
TRBV30	few	CAWSVGQSQPQHF
TRBV4-1	few	CASSQVLTAKNTEAFF
TRBV29-1	few	CSAPGQRAGYTF
TRBV5-4	-	CASSRGGFPETQYF
TRBV7-6	-	CASSHRQGAYEQYF
TRBV13	-	CASSSYRYGPSSYNSPLHF